The source of this T cell receptor beta chain is a study of T cell responses to AZD1222 COVID-19 vaccine (dated by TCRdb to about 2021). With regard to the full study: A total of 233 trial participants underwent TCR sequencing, of whom 207 received two doses of AZD1222 and around 25 received two doses of the MenACWY control vaccine. Trial participants were enrolled by age into subgroups of 18-55, 56-69 and 70-plus years, and roughly 150, 30 and 60 TCR-sequenced participants, respectively, were included in these subgroups. Study-wide conclusions, independent of this receptor: Participants were mostly white British and included more females than males, and it was suggested by the authors that clonal diversity may have been underestimated. In the small 56-69-year group, the increase in depth fell short of significance, most likely because of low power. A significant rise in spike-specific TCR breadth and depth was observed after two AZD1222 doses relative to day 0 and relative to MenACWY recipients. Conclusions about previously exposed vaccinees are limited because only 6 or 7 AZD1222 recipients were SARS-CoV-2 seropositive at baseline. Vaccine-associated CD4 TCRs spanned the whole spike protein, with dominant responses in regions 160-218 and 743-854. Because no day 14 peak-response samples were available, the repertoires could be characterized only after the peak T cell response. Reportedly, almost half of the unique spike-specific TCRs recognized epitopes lying outside the regions that are mutated in the B.1.351 and B.1.1.7 variants.

The time point label for this specimen denotes: about 28 days (+/-7) after the second vaccine dose. AZD1222 recipients given second doses at about 4 weeks or at about 12 weeks were pooled, since spike-specific TCR depth and breadth were not found to differ between the two schedules. Vaccinee samples came from UK trials COV001 and COV002, including a single-blind randomized controlled phase 2/3 trial of AZD1222 (ChAdOx1 nCoV-19) in healthy adults. For TCRbeta chain sequencing, PBMC samples were collected from trial participants at day 0 and at day 28 after the second dose. Deletion took 4 bases off V and 6 bases off J, with a span of 11 bases between the germline ends. The CDR3 spans 12 residues, from the cysteine through the phenylalanine. Here the CDR3 DNA is all that survives: 36 bases in frame from base 1. Reading the germline V gene gives CDR1 SGDLS and CDR2 YYNGEE. This clone was detected only once. This clone's antigen is unknown. Qualities for individual bases were not recorded, and no much larger clone is one base off.

The CDR3 regions of human TCRbeta chains were analyzed by immunosequencing. Per the original workflow: Repertoire TCRs were checked for matches against a reference library of SARS-CoV-2-specific TCRs that had been generated using the MIRA antigen-specificity platform. Breadth was defined as the fraction of unique TCRs that were SARS-CoV-2-associated. Depth was defined as the fraction of total T cells that were SARS-CoV-2-associated. Using the MIRA data, each spike-specific TCR was assigned both to the spike region to which the TCR was reactive and to a CD4 or CD8 class. Log10-transformed breadth and depth values were compared by one-way ANOVA with Sidak's multiple comparisons tests. What TCRdb holds here is the immuneACCESS table cut down to in-frame rearrangements. Part of the clones is not present; checked against another copy, under half of the missing clones reflect an unresolved V gene, and the others are unexplained. V and J calls and clone size come straight from that table; D and trimming were deduced from the DNA. The sample has about 180,000 clones on record, around 88% of them singletons. The ten largest make up 11% of the sample.

This specimen was peripheral blood, taken 28 days after the second AZD1222 dose. The receptor comes from an adult who received the AZD1222 COVID-19 vaccine. The chain links TRBV9 with TRBJ2-7; the D gene is possibly TRBD1 or TRBD2, with 5 bases matching each. The CDR3 protein: CASSTAGTEQYF. The DNA is as follows: TGTGCCAGCAGCACCGCCGGGACCGAGCAGTACTTC.